This T cell receptor (beta chain) originates from a study of identical twins. The study, taken as a whole, reports: For out-of-frame beta sequences, excess twin sharing was weaker. Models underestimated TCR alpha sharing (out-of-frame) in monozygotic twins. Twin pairs' shared out-of-frame alpha sequences were enriched in low generation probability.

From germline, CDR1 is KGHDR and CDR2 SFDVKD. CDR3 length: 14 residues. Trimming shortened V by 5 bases and J by 4 bases, and 11 bases separated the two germline ends. This clonotype appeared many times. Antigen unknown. Template switching added a universal primer site; cDNA carried unique molecular identifiers. From the 5' RACE reads, TCRdb called clonotypes with MiXCR, one entry per CDR3 protein. Seen here are fewer than 650,000 distinct CDR3 sequences, under 8.5% observed once, and the top ten hold around 1.6%. The same sample was also used in a study of yellow fever vaccine responses in identical twins.

This receptor was identified in a woman between 18 and 30 years old in good health. This chain connects TRBV24-1 to TRBJ2-1, with a tentative D call TRBD1 (6 bases). Sequencing was carried out using PBMCs. DNA of the CDR3: TGTGCCACCAGTGGAGGACAGAAGTACAATGAGCAGTTCTTC. As protein: CATSGGQKYNEQFF.